Listed below are T cell receptor beta chains from one sample, sequenced in a study of blood T cell repertoires in COVID-19. The repertoire was sequenced with immunoSEQ multiplex PCR; TCRdb's copy has only in-frame clones and lacks some. The repertoire has about 430,000 clones, 80% to 90% of them found once; the top ten carry roughly 1.1%. Sequenced input: PBMCs or T cells enriched from blood (not recorded which). All receptors come from a man aged 25 to 40 who had recovered from COVID-19. CDR3s include the opening cysteine and the closing phenylalanine or tryptophan. Each record gives: clone size, J gene, D gene, V gene, CDR3 protein, CDR3 DNA. The D gene is left open where the match is weak. A row's size may be missing; if present it is once, few, many or a size class.

. | TRBJ2-1 | . | TRBV5-5 | CASSPAGGERSYNEQFF | TGTGCCAGCAGCCCCGCCGGCGGGGAAAGGTCCTACAATGAGCAGTTCTTC
. | TRBJ2-3 | TRBD2 | TRBV10-1 | CASGLAGTDTQYF | TGCGCCAGCGGACTAGCTGGCACAGATACGCAGTATTTT
. | TRBJ1-2 | . | TRBV19 | CASRTGTFNGYTF | TGTGCCAGTAGAACCGGGACATTCAATGGCTACACCTTC
. | TRBJ2-2 | . | TRBV5-4 | CASSPQRRDLTGELFF | TGTGCCAGCAGCCCCCAGAGGAGGGACCTCACCGGGGAGCTGTTTTTT
. | TRBJ1-1 | . | TRBV18 | CASSPLDLEMNTEAFF | TGTGCCAGCTCACCCCTGGACTTAGAGATGAACACTGAAGCTTTCTTT
. | TRBJ2-3 | . | TRBV27 | CASSLAVSSTDTQYF | TGTGCCAGCAGCCTCGCGGTTTCTAGCACAGATACGCAGTATTTT
. | TRBJ2-1 | . | TRBV12-5 | CASGLGGGPYNEQFF | TGTGCTAGTGGTTTAGGGGGAGGGCCCTACAATGAGCAGTTCTTC
once | TRBJ2-2 | TRBD2 | TRBV5-1 | CASSGGTSGTGELFF | TGCGCCAGCAGCGGAGGGACTAGCGGAACCGGGGAGCTGTTTTTT
. | TRBJ2-5 | . | TRBV3-1/TRBV3-2 | CASSQRETQYF | TGTGCCAGCAGCCAACGAGAGACCCAGTACTTC
. | TRBJ2-2 | TRBD2 | TRBV7-9 | CASSLGSSGRAGELFF | TGTGCCAGCAGCTTAGGCTCCAGCGGGAGGGCCGGGGAGCTGTTTTTT
. | TRBJ1-4 | TRBD1 | TRBV5-1 | CASGQGAPNEKLFF | TGCGCCAGTGGACAGGGGGCGCCTAATGAAAAACTGTTTTTT
. | TRBJ1-1 | TRBD1 | TRBV11-1 | CASSLALTGTEAFF | TGTGCCAGCAGCTTAGCGCTGACAGGGACTGAAGCTTTCTTT
. | TRBJ1-2 | . | TRBV6-2/TRBV6-3 | CASSPDFTNYGYTF | TGTGCCAGCAGTCCCGACTTTACTAACTATGGCTACACCTTC
. | TRBJ2-7 | . | TRBV18 | CASSPGLEEEQYF | TGTGCCAGCTCACCGGGTCTCGAGGAGGAGCAGTACTTC
. | TRBJ2-1 | . | TRBV30 | CAWRRDLNNEQFF | TGTGCCTGGAGGCGGGACCTAAACAATGAGCAGTTCTTC
. | TRBJ1-1 | . | TRBV7-4 | CASSFLLWSTEAFF | TGTGCCAGCAGCTTCCTCTTATGGTCCACCGAGGCTTTCTTT
. | TRBJ1-2 | . | TRBV5-8 | CASSFVWPGVYGYTF | TGTGCCAGCAGCTTTGTTTGGCCCGGGGTCTATGGCTACACCTTC
. | TRBJ1-5 | . | TRBV29-1 | CSVSVGGSLSNQPQHF | TGCAGCGTTTCGGTGGGGGGATCCTTGAGCAATCAGCCCCAGCATTTT
. | TRBJ1-1 | . | TRBV5-1 | CASGTVPGTEAFF | TGCGCCAGCGGGACTGTTCCGGGCACTGAAGCTTTCTTT
. | TRBJ1-1 | . | TRBV10-3 | CAISQGHPSTEAFF | TGTGCCATCAGTCAGGGACATCCCTCCACTGAAGCTTTCTTT
. | TRBJ2-1 | . | TRBV29-1 | CSVEDGRPKGYNEQFF | TGCAGCGTTGAAGATGGCAGGCCCAAGGGGTACAATGAGCAGTTCTTC
once | TRBJ2-2 | . | TRBV7-5 | CVRNPVGLSNTGELFF | TGTGTCAGAAACCCGGTAGGACTGTCGAACACCGGGGAGCTGTTTTTT
. | TRBJ2-1 | TRBD1 | TRBV2 | CASSGVGDRVQFF | TGTGCCAGCAGTGGTGTAGGGGACAGGGTACAGTTCTTC
. | TRBJ2-1 | . | TRBV7-9 | CASSLSPSRFEDEQFF | TGTGCCAGCAGCTTAAGCCCTAGTCGGTTTGAGGATGAGCAGTTCTTC
. | TRBJ1-5 | . | TRBV27 | CASSLSGGNQPQHF | TGTGCCAGCAGTTTAAGCGGGGGCAATCAGCCCCAGCATTTT
. | TRBJ1-2 | . | TRBV28 | CASSLAYGYTF | TGTGCCAGCAGCCTGGCCTATGGCTACACCTTC
once | TRBJ2-1 | TRBD1 | TRBV18 | CASSPGQGNYNEQFF | TGTGCCAGCTCACCGGGACAGGGGAACTACAATGAGCAGTTCTTC
. | TRBJ2-4 | TRBD1 | TRBV18 | CASSPRDRGLTKNIQYF | TGTGCCAGCTCACCGAGGGACAGGGGGCTGACCAAAAACATTCAGTACTTC
. | TRBJ2-7 | . | TRBV7-9 | CASSHPSSSSASSYEQYF | TGTGCCAGCAGCCACCCTAGTTCGAGTAGCGCGTCTTCCTACGAGCAGTACTTC
. | TRBJ2-1 | . | TRBV7-2 | CASSLGTGGYEQFF | TGTGCCAGCAGCTTAGGGACCGGAGGCTATGAGCAGTTCTTC